A single sample is the source of the 8 T cell receptor beta chains below, sequenced in a study of neoadjuvant anti-PD-1 for oral cavity cancer (dated by TCRdb to 2020 to 2023). Receptor libraries were prepared by the immunoSEQ multiplex PCR assay. TCRdb took over this immuneACCESS table, retaining in-frame rearrangements with V and J assigned. Such tables are incomplete; in checked studies, under half of the missing clones stem from an unresolved V gene, and the remainder is unexplained. The sample table holds approximately 15,000 clones, of which 65% to 75% were seen once. The biggest ten clones account for less than 3.5% of the sample. The sample's time point, from its label and the paper: after neoadjuvant nivolumab, at surgical resection. Here the sequenced sample was PBMCs, taken after nivolumab (anti-PD-1) treatment. Receptors originate from a person aged 35 to 85 with oral cavity squamous cell carcinoma.

V is TRBV30 and J is TRBJ1-5; D call uncertain. Germline V gene data show CDR1 as GTSNPN and CDR2 as SVGIG (reference sequence). Trimming removed 3 bases from V and 4 bases from J, with 7 bases in between. This CDR3 comprises 12 residues. CDR3 DNA: TGTGCCTGGAGCCGGGGTAATCAGCCCCAGCATTTT. Amino acid sequence: CAWSRGNQPQHF.

The chain carries TRBV7-2 and TRBJ1-2; 10 nucleotides match TRBD1. The CDR3 covers 16 residues. V dropped 4 bases and J dropped 4; count of bases not matched to a gene: 9. Germline CDR1 is SGHTA and CDR2 is FQGNSA. The CDR3 DNA reads as TGTGCCAGCAGCTGGGACAGGGGAATTGTGGCCTATGGCTACACCTTC. Translated, it gives CASSWDRGIVAYGYTF.

The rearrangement joins TRBV10-3 to TRBJ2-3; D is unclear. V gave up 7 bases and J gave up 0 bases, with 11 bases separating them. CDR3 length equals 14 residues. Germline V gene data show CDR1 as ENHRY and CDR2 as SYGVKD. CDR3 sequence: CAINYQISTDTQYF. The CDR3 DNA is TGTGCCATCAATTACCAGATTAGCACAGATACGCAGTATTTT.

The V gene is TRBV7-3, the J gene TRBJ2-1; 10 bases match TRBD2. CDR1 and CDR2 (germline): SGHTA, FQGTGA. J lost 2 bases, V lost 6 bases, and 10 bases had no gene match. The CDR3 spans 17 residues. CDR3 sequence (DNA): TGTGCCAGCAGTCCTCAGCCGGGACTAGCGACCTACAATGAGCAGTTCTTC. It encodes CASSPQPGLATYNEQFF.

V is TRBV28 and J is TRBJ1-1, with no clear D. Germline lookup yields CDR1 MDHEN and CDR2 SYDVKM. This CDR3 is built from 13 residues. V shed 2 bases and J shed 1 base, with 5 bases lying between them. CDR3 in amino acids: CASSLQWNTEAFF. CDR3 sequence (DNA): TGTGCCAGCAGTTTACAGTGGAACACTGAAGCTTTCTTT.

The CDR3 loop reads CAWDSEARAFSGANVLTF. CDR3 bases: TGTGCCTGGGATTCTGAGGCCAGAGCTTTCTCTGGGGCCAACGTCCTGACTTTC. The chain recombines TRBV30 with TRBJ2-6; D gene uncertain. V lost 5 bases, J lost 0 bases, and 20 bases lay in between. CDR3 size: 18 residues. Germline CDR1 and CDR2: GTSNPN and SVGIG (reference sequence). The complete variable domain, with remaining parts taken from reference TRBV30 and TRBJ2-6, reads SQTIHQWPATLVQPVGSPLSLECTVEGTSNPNLYWYRQAAGRGLQLLFYSVGIGQISSEVPQNLSASRPQDRQFILSSKKLLLSDSGFYLCAWDSEARAFSGANVLTFGAGSRLTVL.

This rearrangement joins TRBV6-6 to TRBJ2-1, with TRBD1 as a possible D gene (5 bases). Per germline, CDR1 MNHNY and CDR2 SVGAGI (reference sequence). This CDR3 region has 14 residues. Trimming removed 6 bases from V and 9 bases from J, with 18 bases in between. DNA of the CDR3: TGTGCCAGCAGCTATCAGACAGCCACAACTGAGCAGTTCTTC. This encodes CASSYQTATTEQFF.

CDR3 region: CAISERTENTEAFF. CDR3 in DNA: TGTGCCATCAGTGAGCGGACTGAGAACACTGAAGCTTTCTTT. The genes are TRBV10-3 and TRBJ1-1, with unresolved D. The V and J ends lost 2 bases and 1 base respectively, with 8 bases between them. The CDR3 is 14 amino acids. Germline CDR1 ENHRY, CDR2 SYGVKD.